The 8 T cell receptor beta chains below all came from one sample that was sequenced in a study of shared clonotypes between healthy human individuals. Method: immunoSEQ multiplex PCR; TCRdb's copy keeps in-frame clones and lacks some. Here the sample spans under 2,000,000 clones, about 95% being singletons. CD45RO negativity and positive selection for CCR7 defined naive CD8 cells, a population that excluded terminally differentiated effector memory CD45RA+ cells. Sequences were obtained from naive CD8+ T cells sorted from blood. Receptor source: a man aged 18-30 years in good health.

The genes are TRBV7-6 and TRBJ2-7; 11 positions agree with TRBD1. Germline-derived CDR1 and CDR2 are SGHVS and FNYEAQ. V lost 0 bases to trimming and J lost 3 bases; unmatched junction nucleotides: 10. The CDR3 loop spans 18 amino acids. The CDR3 protein is CASSLAPNTGTGGYEQYF. The CDR3 DNA reads TGTGCCAGCAGCTTAGCGCCTAACACCGGGACAGGGGGCTACGAGCAGTACTTC. The full variable domain, rest sourced from reference TRBV7-6 and TRBJ2-7, is GAGVSQSPRYKVTKRGQDVALRCDPISGHVSLYWYRQALGQGPEFLTYFNYEAQQDKSGLPNDRFSAERPEGSISTLTIQRTEQRDSAMYRCASSLAPNTGTGGYEQYFGPGTRLTVT.

This chain joins TRBV30 and TRBJ1-5, with no clear D. V was cut by 2 bases and J by 5 bases, with 10 bases left in between. The CDR3 consists of 13 residues. In germline, CDR1 is GTSNPN, CDR2 SVGIG (reference sequence). The CDR3 coding sequence is TGTGCCTGGAGTATCGACACGGATCAGCCCCAGCATTTT. Translated: CAWSIDTDQPQHF. The variable domain in full, completed from reference TRBV30 and TRBJ1-5, reads SQTIHQWPATLVQPVGSPLSLECTVEGTSNPNLYWYRQAAGRGLQLLFYSVGIGQISSEVPQNLSASRPQDRQFILSSKKLLLSDSGFYLCAWSIDTDQPQHFGDGTRLSIL.

This sequence joins TRBV27 and TRBJ2-7; D possibly corresponds to TRBD1 (5 bases). The CDR3 is made up of 15 amino acids. In germline, CDR1 is MNHEY, CDR2 SMNVEV (reference sequence). V dropped 2 bases and J dropped 0 bases, with 11 bases sitting between them. DNA for the CDR3: TGTGCCAGCAGTTTAGAACAGGATAGCTCCTACGAGCAGTACTTC. As protein: CASSLEQDSSYEQYF.

The genes are TRBV5-4 and TRBJ1-6; D is ambiguous. Germline CDR1 and CDR2: SGHNT and YYREEE (reference sequence). The ends were cut back, 2 bases at V and 6 bases at J, with 9 bases in the middle. The CDR3 is made up of 14 amino acids. CDR3 in DNA: TGTGCCAGCAGCTTCGGTCTGATTAATTCACCCCTCCACTTT. It translates to CASSFGLINSPLHF.

The chain couples TRBV25-1 to TRBJ1-2; D is undetermined. This CDR3 is 13 amino acids long. V gave up 1 base and J gave up 3 bases, with 6 bases separating them. The germline V gene has CDR1 MGHDK and CDR2 SYGVNS. CDR3 in DNA: TGTGCCAGCAGTGAATCAACCTACTATGGCTACACCTTC. Protein product: CASSESTYYGYTF.

The chain joins TRBV5-1 to TRBJ2-2; 15 positions agree with TRBD2. Germline V lookup: CDR1 SGHRS, CDR2 YFSETQ. CDR3 size: 17 residues. Unmatched junction bases numbered 2, after V lost 3 bases and J lost 2 bases. The DNA for the CDR3 is TGCGCCAGCAGCTGGGGACTAGCGGGGGGAAACACCGGGGAGCTGTTTTTT. Amino acid sequence: CASSWGLAGGNTGELFF. The whole variable domain, filled in from reference TRBV5-1 and TRBJ2-2, reads KAGVTQTPRYLIKTRGQQVTLSCSPISGHRSVSWYQQTPGQGLQFLFEYFSETQRNKGNFPGRFSGRQFSNSRSEMNVSTLELGDSALYLCASSWGLAGGNTGELFFGEGSRLTVL.

This chain uses TRBV6-1 with TRBJ2-2; no clear D gene. The germline V gene encodes CDR1 MNHNS and CDR2 SASEGT. The CDR3 totals 20 residues. With 6 bases removed from V and 0 bases from J, the gap between germline ends came to 26 bases. For the CDR3, the DNA is TGTGCCAGCAGGGAATTAGGGCCAGCCACCTACTTAGCGAACACCGGGGAGCTGTTTTTT. This encodes CASRELGPATYLANTGELFF.

This chain connects TRBV27 to TRBJ2-1; a possible D gene is TRBD1 (5 bases). The CDR3 covers 16 residues. Germline lookup yields CDR1 MNHEY and CDR2 SMNVEV (reference sequence). V lost 2 bases and J lost 7, with 18 bases in between. CDR3 nucleotide sequence: TGTGCCAGCAGTTTAATCCCAGGGCCTCAGATTAATGAGCAGTTCTTC. This translates into CASSLIPGPQINEQFF.